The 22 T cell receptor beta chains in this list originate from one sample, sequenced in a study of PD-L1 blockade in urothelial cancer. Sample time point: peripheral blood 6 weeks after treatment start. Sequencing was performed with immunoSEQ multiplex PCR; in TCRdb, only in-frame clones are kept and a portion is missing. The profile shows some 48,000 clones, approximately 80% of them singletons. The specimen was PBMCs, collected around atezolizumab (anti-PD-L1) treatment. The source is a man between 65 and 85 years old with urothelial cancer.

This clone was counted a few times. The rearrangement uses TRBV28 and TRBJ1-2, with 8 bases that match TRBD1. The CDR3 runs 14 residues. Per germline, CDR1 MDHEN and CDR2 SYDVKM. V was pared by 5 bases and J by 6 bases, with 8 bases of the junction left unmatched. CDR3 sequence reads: CASSTPGQAHGYTF. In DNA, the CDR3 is TGTGCCAGCAGTACGCCGGGACAGGCACATGGCTACACCTTC.

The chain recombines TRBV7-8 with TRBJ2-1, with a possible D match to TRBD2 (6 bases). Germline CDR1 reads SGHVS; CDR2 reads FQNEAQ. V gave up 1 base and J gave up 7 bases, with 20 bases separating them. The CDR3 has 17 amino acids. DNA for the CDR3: TGTGCCAGCAGCTTAGTGTCTGCACTAGCAAAAAATAATGAGCAGTTCTTC. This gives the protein CASSLVSALAKNNEQFF. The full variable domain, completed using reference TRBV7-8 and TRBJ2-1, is GAGVSQSPRYKVAKRGQDVALRCDPISGHVSLFWYQQALGQGPEFLTYFQNEAQLDKSGLPSDRFFAERPEGSVSTLKIQRTQQEDSAVYLCASSLVSALAKNNEQFFGPGTRLTVL.

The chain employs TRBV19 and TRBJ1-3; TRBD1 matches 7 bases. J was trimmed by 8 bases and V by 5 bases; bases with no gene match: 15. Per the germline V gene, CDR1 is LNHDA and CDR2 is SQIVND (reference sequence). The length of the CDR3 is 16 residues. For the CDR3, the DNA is TGTGCCAGTAGTCCAACACCCCGGGACAGCGGAGACACCATATATTTT. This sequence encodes CASSPTPRDSGDTIYF.

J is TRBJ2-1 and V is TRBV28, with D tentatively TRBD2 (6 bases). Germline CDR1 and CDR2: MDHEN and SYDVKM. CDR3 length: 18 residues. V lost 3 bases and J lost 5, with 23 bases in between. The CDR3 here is CASSFPGLSRTGDNEQFF. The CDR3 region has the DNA TGTGCCAGCAGTTTCCCGGGACTCTCCAGAACGGGTGACAATGAGCAGTTCTTC.

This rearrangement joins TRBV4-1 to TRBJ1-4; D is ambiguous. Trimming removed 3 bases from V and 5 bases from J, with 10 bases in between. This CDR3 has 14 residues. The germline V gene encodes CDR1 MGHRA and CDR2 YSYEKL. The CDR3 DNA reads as TGCGCCAGCAGCCAGCGAGGGTTAAATGAAAAACTGTTTTTT. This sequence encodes CASSQRGLNEKLFF.

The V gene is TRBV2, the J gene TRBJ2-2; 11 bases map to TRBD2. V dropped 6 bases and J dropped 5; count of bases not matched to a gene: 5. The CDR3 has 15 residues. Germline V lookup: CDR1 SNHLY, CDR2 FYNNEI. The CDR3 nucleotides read TGTGCCAGCAGCCCTTGGACTAGCGGGACCGGGGAGCTGTTTTTT. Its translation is CASSPWTSGTGELFF.

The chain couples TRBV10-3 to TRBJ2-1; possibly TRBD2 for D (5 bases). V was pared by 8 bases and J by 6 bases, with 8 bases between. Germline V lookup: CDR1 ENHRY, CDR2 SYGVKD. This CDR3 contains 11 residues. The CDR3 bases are TGTGCCATCGGAGGCGGCAATGAGCAGTTCTTC. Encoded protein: CAIGGGNEQFF.

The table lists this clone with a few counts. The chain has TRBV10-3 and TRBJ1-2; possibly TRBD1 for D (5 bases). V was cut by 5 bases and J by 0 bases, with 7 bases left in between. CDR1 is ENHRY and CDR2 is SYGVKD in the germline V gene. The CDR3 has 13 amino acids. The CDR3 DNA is TGTGCCATCAGTCAGGACACTAACTATGGCTACACCTTC. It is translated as CAISQDTNYGYTF.

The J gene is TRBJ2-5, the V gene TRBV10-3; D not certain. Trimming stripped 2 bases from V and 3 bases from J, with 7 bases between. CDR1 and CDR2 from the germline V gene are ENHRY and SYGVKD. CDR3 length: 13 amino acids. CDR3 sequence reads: CAISEESEETQYF. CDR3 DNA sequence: TGTGCCATCAGTGAGGAGAGTGAAGAGACCCAGTACTTC.

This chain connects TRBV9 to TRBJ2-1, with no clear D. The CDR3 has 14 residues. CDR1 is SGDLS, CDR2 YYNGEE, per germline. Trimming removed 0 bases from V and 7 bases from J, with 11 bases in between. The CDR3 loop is CASSVGASGNEQFF. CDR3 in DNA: TGTGCCAGCAGCGTAGGGGCGAGTGGGAATGAGCAGTTCTTC.

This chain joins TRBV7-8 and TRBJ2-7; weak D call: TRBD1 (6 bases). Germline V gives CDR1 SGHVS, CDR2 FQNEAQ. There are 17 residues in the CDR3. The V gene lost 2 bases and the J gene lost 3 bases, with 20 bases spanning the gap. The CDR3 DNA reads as TGTGCCAGCAGCTTAAATACCGGACAGACCACTTACTACGAGCAGTACTTC. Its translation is CASSLNTGQTTYYEQYF.

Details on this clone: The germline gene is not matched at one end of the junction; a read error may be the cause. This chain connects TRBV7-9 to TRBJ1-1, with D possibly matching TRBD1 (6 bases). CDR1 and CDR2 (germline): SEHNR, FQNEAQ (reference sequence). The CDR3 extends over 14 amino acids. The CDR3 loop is CASSLTTGNSEAFF. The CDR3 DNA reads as TGTGCCAGCAGCTTGACTACAGGGAACAGTGAAGCTTTCTTT.

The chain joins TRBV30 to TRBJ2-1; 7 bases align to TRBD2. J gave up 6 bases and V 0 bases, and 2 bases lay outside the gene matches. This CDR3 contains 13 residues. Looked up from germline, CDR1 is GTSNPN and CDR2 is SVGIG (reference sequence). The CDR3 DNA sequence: TGTGCCTGGAGTGTTGGGGGGGGCAATGAGCAGTTCTTC. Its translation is CAWSVGGGNEQFF.

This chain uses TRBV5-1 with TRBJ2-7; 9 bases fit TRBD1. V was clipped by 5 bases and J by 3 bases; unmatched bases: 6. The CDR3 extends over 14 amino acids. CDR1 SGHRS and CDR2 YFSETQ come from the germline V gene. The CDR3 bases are TGCGCCAGCAGTGGCGGGACAGGGAACTACGAGCAGTACTTC. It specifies CASSGGTGNYEQYF.

CDR3 DNA: TGTGCCTGGGCGGGGCTAGCGGCAGATACGCAGTATTTT. This encodes CAWAGLAADTQYF. The chain carries TRBV30 and TRBJ2-3; TRBD2 aligns across 7 bases. V lost 5 bases to trimming and J lost 4 bases; unmatched junction nucleotides: 6. The CDR3 has 13 amino acids. Germline CDR1 reads GTSNPN; CDR2 reads SVGIG (reference sequence).

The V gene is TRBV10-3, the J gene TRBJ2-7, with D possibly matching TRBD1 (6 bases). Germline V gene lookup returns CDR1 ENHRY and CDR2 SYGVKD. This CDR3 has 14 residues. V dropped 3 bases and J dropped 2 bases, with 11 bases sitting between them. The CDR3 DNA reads TGTGCCATCAGTGAAATCGAGGGGGCCTACGAGCAGTACTTC. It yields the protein CAISEIEGAYEQYF.

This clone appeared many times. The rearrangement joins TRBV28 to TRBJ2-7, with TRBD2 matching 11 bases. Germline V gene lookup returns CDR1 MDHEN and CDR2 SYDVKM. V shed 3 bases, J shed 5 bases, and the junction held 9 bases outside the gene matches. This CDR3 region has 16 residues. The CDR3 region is CASSFSSGRKFHEQYF. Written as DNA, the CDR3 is TGTGCCAGCAGTTTCTCTAGCGGGAGGAAATTCCACGAGCAGTACTTC.

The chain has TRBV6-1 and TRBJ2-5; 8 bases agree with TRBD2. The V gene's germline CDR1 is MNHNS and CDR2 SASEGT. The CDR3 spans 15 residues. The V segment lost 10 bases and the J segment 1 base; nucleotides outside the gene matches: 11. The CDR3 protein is CATTFTAGVQETQYF. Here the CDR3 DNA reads TGTGCCACTACCTTCACAGCGGGAGTCCAAGAGACCCAGTACTTC.

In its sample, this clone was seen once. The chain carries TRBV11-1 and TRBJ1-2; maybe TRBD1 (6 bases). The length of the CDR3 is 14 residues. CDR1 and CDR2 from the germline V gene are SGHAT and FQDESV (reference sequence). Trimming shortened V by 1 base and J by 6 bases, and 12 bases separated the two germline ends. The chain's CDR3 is CASSLDLGTNGYTF. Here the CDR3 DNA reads TGTGCCAGCAGCTTAGATCTAGGGACAAATGGCTACACCTTC. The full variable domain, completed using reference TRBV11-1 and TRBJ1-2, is EAEVAQSPRYKITEKSQAVAFWCDPISGHATLYWYRQILGQGPELLVQFQDESVVDDSQLPKDRFSAERLKGVDSTLKIQPAELGDSAMYLCASSLDLGTNGYTFGSGTRLTVV.

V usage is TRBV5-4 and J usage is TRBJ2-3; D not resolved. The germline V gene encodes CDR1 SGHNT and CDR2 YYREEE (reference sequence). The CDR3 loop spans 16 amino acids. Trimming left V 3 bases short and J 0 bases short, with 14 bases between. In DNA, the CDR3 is TGTGCCAGCAGCTCGCCCCCAGTTTATAGCACAGATACGCAGTATTTT. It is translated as CASSSPPVYSTDTQYF.

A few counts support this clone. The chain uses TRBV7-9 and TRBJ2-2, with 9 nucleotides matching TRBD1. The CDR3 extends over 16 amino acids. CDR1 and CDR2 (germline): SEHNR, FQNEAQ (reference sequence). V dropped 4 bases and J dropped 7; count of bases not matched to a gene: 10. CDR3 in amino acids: CASSSQRTGVSGELFF. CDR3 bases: TGTGCCAGCAGCTCCCAGCGGACAGGGGTTAGCGGGGAGCTGTTTTTT. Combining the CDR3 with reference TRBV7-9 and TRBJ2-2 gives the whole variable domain DTGVSQNPRHKITKRGQNVTFRCDPISEHNRLYWYRQTLGQGPEFLTYFQNEAQLEKSRLLSDRFSAERPKGSFSTLEIQRTEQGDSAMYLCASSSQRTGVSGELFFGEGSRLTVL.

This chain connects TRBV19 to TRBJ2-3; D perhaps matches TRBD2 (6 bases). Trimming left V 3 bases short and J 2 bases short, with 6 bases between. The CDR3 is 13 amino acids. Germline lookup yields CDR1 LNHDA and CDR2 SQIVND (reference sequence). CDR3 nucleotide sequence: TGTGCCAGTAGTATGGACTACACAGATACGCAGTATTTT. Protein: CASSMDYTDTQYF.